These 14 T cell receptor beta chains originate from one sample sequenced in a study of circulating and synovial CD4+ cells in juvenile arthritis. The data were produced by immunoSEQ multiplex PCR, yet TCRdb's version contains in-frame clones alone and is incomplete. The sample has tens of thousands of clones, about 94% seen once. Source material: CD4+ T cells from blood. The receptors originated from a human donor with juvenile idiopathic arthritis.

This chain joins TRBV5-1 and TRBJ2-2; 11 bases match TRBD1. V gave up 2 bases and J gave up 6 bases; unmatched junction bases: 6. Germline V gene sequence: CDR1 SGHRS, CDR2 YFSETQ. The length of the CDR3 is 16 residues. The CDR3 loop is CASSLLPGQGAGELFF. CDR3 DNA: TGCGCCAGCAGCTTACTCCCGGGACAGGGGGCCGGGGAGCTGTTTTTT.

This clone was counted only a few times. V usage is TRBV21-1 and J usage is TRBJ1-2. TRBV21-1 is shown as a pseudogene. This CDR3 region has 13 residues. The CDR3 nucleotides read TGTGCCAGCAGGGGAGGGGTGGCCTATGGCTACACCTTC. Protein sequence: CASRGGVAYGYTF.

The V gene is TRBV4-2, the J gene TRBJ2-7, with TRBD1 identical over 7 bases. The CDR3 totals 15 residues. Trimming took 1 base from V and 2 from J; bases not matched to a gene: 5. Germline V gene data show CDR1 as LGHNA and CDR2 as YNFKEQ. CDR3 amino acids: CASSQGQGYAYEQYF. CDR3 nucleotides: TGTGCCAGCAGCCAAGGACAGGGCTACGCCTACGAGCAGTACTTC.

The chain uses TRBV7-3 and TRBJ2-3, with 10 nucleotides matching TRBD2. The length of the CDR3 is 15 residues. Trimming took 6 bases from V and 6 from J; bases not matched to a gene: 9. Germline V lookup: CDR1 SGHTA, CDR2 FQGTGA. The CDR3 bases are TGTGCCAGCAGGAAAGCGGGGGGGGTTTCGGATACGCAGTATTTT. As protein: CASRKAGGVSDTQYF.

V gene TRBV2 combines with J gene TRBJ2-5, with D maybe TRBD2 (6 bases). CDR1 is SNHLY, CDR2 FYNNEI, per germline. With 8 bases removed from V and 4 bases from J, the gap between germline ends came to 11 bases. CDR3 length: 12 amino acids. DNA of the CDR3: TGTGCCAGCTCGACGGGGGTAGAGACCCAGTACTTC. This encodes CASSTGVETQYF.

This chain links TRBV5-1 with TRBJ2-7; D unresolved. CDR3 length: 14 residues. Germline assignment: CDR1 SGHRS and CDR2 YFSETQ. The V gene lost 3 bases and the J gene lost 0 bases, with 10 bases spanning the gap. In DNA, the CDR3 is TGCGCCAGCAGCTATGACACGAGCTCCTACGAGCAGTACTTC. Its protein product is CASSYDTSSYEQYF.

This chain uses TRBV7-9 with TRBJ1-3, with 8 bases fitting TRBD1. V was clipped by 5 bases and J by 2 bases; unmatched bases: 5. CDR3 length: 15 amino acids. The germline V gene has CDR1 SEHNR and CDR2 FQNEAQ (reference sequence). CDR3 nucleotide sequence: TGTGCCAGCAGCCAACAGGGGGGGACTGGAAACACCATATATTTT. It encodes CASSQQGGTGNTIYF.

This sequence joins TRBV2 and TRBJ2-1; 7 nucleotides agree with TRBD2. Germline V gene data show CDR1 as SNHLY and CDR2 as FYNNEI. The CDR3 loop spans 15 amino acids. With V trimmed by 0 bases and J by 6 bases, 5 bases remained unmatched. The CDR3 coding sequence is TGTGCCAGCAGTGAAGCGGGCGGGGGTGGCAATGAGCAGTTCTTC. Protein product: CASSEAGGGGNEQFF. Full variable domain (remainder filled in from reference TRBV2 and TRBJ2-1): EPEVTQTPSHQVTQMGQEVILRCVPISNHLYFYWYRQILGQKVEFLVSFYNNEISEKSEIFDDQFSVERPDGSNFTLKIRSTKLEDSAMYFCASSEAGGGGNEQFFGPGTRLTVL.

The V and J genes are TRBV30 and TRBJ2-3, with D perhaps matching TRBD1 (6 bases). The V end was cut by 0 bases, the J end by 0 bases, with 25 bases between. CDR3 length equals 20 residues. CDR1 and CDR2 (germline): GTSNPN, SVGIG (reference sequence). CDR3 amino acids: CAWSVRRGGSSGSSTDTQYF. The CDR3 DNA sequence: TGTGCCTGGAGTGTACGAAGAGGGGGTTCGTCGGGGTCTAGCACAGATACGCAGTATTTT.

The table lists this clone with a count of one. This rearrangement joins TRBV9 to TRBJ2-7; the match to TRBD1 covers 8 bases. Germline lookup yields CDR1 SGDLS and CDR2 YYNGEE. V shed 4 bases and J 6 bases; nucleotides not matched to a gene: 6. This CDR3 is 13 amino acids long. The CDR3 region has the DNA TGTGCCAGCAGCCCAGGACAGGGATCCGAGCAGTACTTC. This gives the protein CASSPGQGSEQYF. Full variable domain (missing parts from reference TRBV9 and TRBJ2-7): DSGVTQTPKHLITATGQRVTLRCSPRSGDLSVYWYQQSLDQGLQFLIQYYNGEERAKGNILERFSAQQFPDLHSELNLSSLELGDSALYFCASSPGQGSEQYFGPGTRLTVT.

The chain has TRBV18 and TRBJ1-2; D is unclear. The CDR3 has 13 residues. Germline V CDR1 and CDR2: KGHSH, LQKENI. V lost 3 bases and J lost 2, with 7 bases in between. The CDR3 sequence is CASSPDGNYGYTF. The CDR3 region has the DNA TGTGCCAGCTCACCCGACGGGAACTATGGCTACACCTTC.

This chain joins TRBV25-1 and TRBJ1-1, with TRBD1 identical over 7 bases. The CDR3 sequence is 13 residues long. Trimming removed 9 bases from V and 0 bases from J; junction bases left unmatched: 4. CDR1 is MGHDK, CDR2 SYGVNS, per germline. The CDR3 spells CASMTGLNTEAFF. As DNA, the CDR3 is TGTGCCAGTATGACAGGGTTGAACACTGAAGCTTTCTTT.

This clone was picked up one time. The rearrangement links TRBV7-2 to TRBJ2-1; maybe TRBD1 (6 bases). Trimming left V 4 bases short and J 7 bases short, with 11 bases between. This CDR3 contains 13 residues. The V gene's germline CDR1 is SGHTA and CDR2 FQGNSA. The CDR3 sequence: CASSYTGLNEQFF. DNA of the CDR3: TGTGCCAGCAGCTACACAGGGCTGAATGAGCAGTTCTTC.

The chain combines TRBV7-2 with TRBJ1-2, with a possible D match to TRBD1 (6 bases). CDR3 length: 14 residues. V was pared by 5 bases and J by 8 bases, with 18 bases between. Germline V gene sequence: CDR1 SGHTA, CDR2 FQGNSA. The CDR3 coding sequence is TGTGCCAGCAGCATAAACGCAGGGGAGAAGGGCTACACCTTC. It translates to CASSINAGEKGYTF.